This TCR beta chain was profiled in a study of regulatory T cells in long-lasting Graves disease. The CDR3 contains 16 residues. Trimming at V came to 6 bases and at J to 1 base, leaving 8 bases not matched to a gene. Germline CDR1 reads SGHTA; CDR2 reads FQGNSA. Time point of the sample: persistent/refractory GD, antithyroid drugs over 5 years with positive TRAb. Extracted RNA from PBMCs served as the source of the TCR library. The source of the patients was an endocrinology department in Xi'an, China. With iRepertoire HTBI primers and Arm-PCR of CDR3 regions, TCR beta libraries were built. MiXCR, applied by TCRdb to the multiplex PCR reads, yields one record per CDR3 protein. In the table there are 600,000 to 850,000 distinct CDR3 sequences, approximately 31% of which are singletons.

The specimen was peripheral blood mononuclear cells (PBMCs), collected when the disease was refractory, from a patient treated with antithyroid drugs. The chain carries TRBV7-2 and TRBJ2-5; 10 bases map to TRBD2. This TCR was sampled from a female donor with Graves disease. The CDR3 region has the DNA TGTGCCAGCAGTGCTGGACTAGCGGAGATCCAAGAGACCCAGTACTTC. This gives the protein CASSAGLAEIQETQYF.